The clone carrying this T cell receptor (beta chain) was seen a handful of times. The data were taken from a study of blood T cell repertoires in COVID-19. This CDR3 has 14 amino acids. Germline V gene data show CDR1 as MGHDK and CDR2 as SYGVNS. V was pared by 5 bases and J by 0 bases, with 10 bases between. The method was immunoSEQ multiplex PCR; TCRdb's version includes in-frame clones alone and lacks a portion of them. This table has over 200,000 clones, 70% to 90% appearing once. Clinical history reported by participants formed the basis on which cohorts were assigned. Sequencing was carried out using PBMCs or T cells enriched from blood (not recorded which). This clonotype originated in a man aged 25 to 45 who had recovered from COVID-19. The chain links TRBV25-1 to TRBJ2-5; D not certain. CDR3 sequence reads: CASSPLAYQETQYF. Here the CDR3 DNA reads TGTGCCAGCAGTCCCCTTGCGTACCAAGAGACCCAGTACTTC.